This is a list of T cell receptor beta chains from one sample in a study of shared clonotypes between healthy human individuals. Repertoires were generated with immunoSEQ multiplex PCR, while TCRdb's copy carries only in-frame clones and drops some. The repertoire holds approximately 1,500,000 clones, with 95% to 99% as singletons. Sequencing used naive CD4+ T cells sorted from blood. The receptors here all came from a man between 25 and 39 years old in good health. Each CDR3 is given with its conserved first and last residue. A D gene is named only where the DNA matches it firmly. A clone size is listed for some rows: how often the clone was seen (once, few, many), or a class if it is expanded.

v_gene,len,abundance,d_gene,j_gene,CDR3aa,CDR3nt
TRBV5-1,14,.,TRBD1,TRBJ2-7,CASSSHRGFNEQYF,TGCGCCAGCAGCTCCCACAGGGGTTTTAACGAGCAGTACTTC
TRBV9,13,.,.,TRBJ1-5,CASSPGQSQPQHF,TGTGCCAGCAGCCCGGGACAAAGTCAGCCCCAGCATTTT
TRBV21-1,17,.,.,TRBJ1-1,CASTLGGTRPMNTEAFF,TGTGCCAGCACTCTAGGGGGCACCAGGCCGATGAACACTGAAGCTTTCTTT
TRBV10-1,14,.,.,TRBJ2-3,CASSDRDFTDTQYF,TGCGCCAGCAGTGATCGGGACTTCACGGATACGCAGTATTTT
TRBV10-3,13,.,.,TRBJ2-5,CAISGGAQETQYF,TGTGCCATCAGTGGGGGGGCCCAAGAGACCCAGTACTTC
TRBV28,15,.,TRBD1,TRBJ2-7,CASSLGDRGAYEQYF,TGTGCCAGCAGTTTAGGAGACAGGGGGGCCTACGAGCAGTACTTC
TRBV5-1,15,.,.,TRBJ2-1,CASGRLSQGWDEQFF,TGCGCCAGCGGTCGACTGAGCCAGGGTTGGGATGAGCAGTTCTTC
TRBV7-7,15,.,.,TRBJ2-1,CASSLAPDKNNEQFF,TGTGCTAGCAGCTTAGCCCCGGACAAAAACAATGAGCAGTTCTTC
TRBV5-6,18,once,TRBD2,TRBJ2-7,CASSDLDSTSGRTHEQYF,TGTGCCAGCAGCGACCTTGACTCCACTAGCGGGAGAACCCACGAGCAGTACTTC
TRBV29-1,15,.,TRBD1,TRBJ2-5,CSVAPRQGSRETQYF,TGCAGCGTTGCACCACGACAGGGGTCCCGGGAGACCCAGTACTTC
TRBV20-1,11,once,.,TRBJ1-2,CSARVGYGYTF,TGCAGTGCTAGAGTAGGGTATGGCTACACCTTC
TRBV28,14,.,.,TRBJ2-5,CASSPFGPIGTQYF,TGTGCCAGCAGCCCTTTCGGGCCGATCGGGACCCAGTACTTC
TRBV2,15,.,.,TRBJ2-7,CASALSQAEVYEQYF,TGTGCCAGCGCCCTGTCCCAGGCAGAAGTCTACGAGCAGTACTTC
TRBV2,14,.,TRBD1,TRBJ1-1,CASSADRGNTEAFF,TGTGCCAGCAGTGCTGACAGGGGGAACACTGAAGCTTTCTTT
TRBV5-4,14,once,.,TRBJ2-7,CASSRQEPPYEQYF,TGTGCCAGCAGCCGACAGGAGCCCCCCTACGAGCAGTACTTC
TRBV28,13,.,.,TRBJ1-2,CASRSHMTYGYTF,TGTGCCAGCAGGTCACATATGACCTATGGCTACACCTTC
TRBV29-1,12,.,.,TRBJ2-1,CSVEGAGSLGFF,TGCAGCGTTGAAGGGGCAGGGTCCCTAGGGTTCTTC
TRBV5-1,17,.,TRBD2,TRBJ2-1,CASSPGTSGRSYNEQFF,TGCGCCAGCAGTCCCGGGACTAGCGGGAGGTCCTACAATGAGCAGTTCTTC
TRBV6-1,15,.,TRBD1,TRBJ1-3,CASRTAGGSGNTIYF,TGTGCCAGCAGAACCGCAGGGGGCTCTGGAAACACCATATATTTT
TRBV29-1,13,.,.,TRBJ1-1,CSATAGVDTEAFF,TGCAGCGCCACTGCGGGGGTCGACACTGAAGCTTTCTTT
TRBV7-8,16,.,TRBD1,TRBJ2-5,CASSLVRGQSRETQYF,TGTGCCAGCAGCTTAGTCAGGGGACAGAGTAGAGAGACCCAGTACTTC
TRBV5-4,14,.,TRBD2,TRBJ2-3,CASSLGLATDTQYF,TGTGCCAGCAGCTTAGGACTAGCTACAGATACGCAGTATTTT
TRBV18,16,.,.,TRBJ2-2,CASSPQRDKPAGELFF,TGTGCCAGCTCACCACAAAGGGACAAGCCTGCCGGGGAGCTGTTTTTT
TRBV28,13,.,.,TRBJ1-2,CASSLLGGYGYTF,TGTGCCAGCAGTTTGTTAGGGGGCTATGGCTACACCTTC
TRBV13,14,.,.,TRBJ2-3,CASSSPGRGDTQYF,TGTGCCAGCAGCTCCCCGGGCCGAGGAGATACGCAGTATTTT
TRBV7-9,14,.,.,TRBJ1-3,CASSLGGLGNTIYF,TGTGCCAGCAGCTTAGGCGGGCTGGGAAACACCATATATTTT
TRBV6-1,14,.,.,TRBJ2-6,CASSVMNGANVLTF,TGTGCCAGCAGTGTCATGAATGGGGCCAACGTCCTGACTTTC
TRBV27,17,.,.,TRBJ2-1,CASSLWAQGPTYNEQFF,TGTGCCAGCAGTTTATGGGCGCAGGGGCCCACCTACAATGAGCAGTTCTTC
TRBV10-3,14,.,.,TRBJ2-1,CAISLDGFYNEQFF,TGTGCCATCAGTTTGGACGGATTCTACAATGAGCAGTTCTTC
TRBV7-9,13,.,TRBD2,TRBJ2-1,CASGLALHNEQFF,TGTGCCAGTGGACTAGCCTTACACAATGAGCAGTTCTTC
TRBV7-2,14,.,.,TRBJ2-7,CASSSMDYTYEQYF,TGTGCCAGCAGCTCCATGGATTATACCTACGAGCAGTACTTC
TRBV14,15,.,TRBD2,TRBJ2-2,CASSRLAGPTGELFF,TGTGCCAGCAGTCGACTAGCGGGACCCACCGGGGAGCTGTTTTTT
TRBV29-1,16,.,TRBD2,TRBJ2-2,CSVARPQREGPGELFF,TGCAGCGTTGCCCGTCCTCAGCGGGAGGGCCCCGGGGAGCTGTTTTTT
TRBV9,15,.,TRBD2,TRBJ2-7,CASSVGASGTYEQYF,TGTGCCAGCAGCGTAGGGGCTAGCGGGACATACGAGCAGTACTTC
TRBV27,16,.,.,TRBJ2-6,CASSLFGGSGANVLTF,TGTGCCAGCAGTTTATTTGGGGGCTCTGGGGCCAACGTCCTGACTTTC
TRBV25-1,14,.,.,TRBJ2-5,CASRGDGLQETQYF,TGTGCCAGCAGGGGGGACGGACTCCAAGAGACCCAGTACTTC
TRBV4-3,15,.,TRBD1,TRBJ1-6,CASSQGTGGSSPLHF,TGCGCCAGCAGCCAGGGGACAGGGGGCAGTTCACCCCTCCACTTT
TRBV19,15,.,TRBD2,TRBJ2-1,CASSDAGGSYNEQFF,TGTGCCAGTAGTGACGCGGGAGGGTCCTACAATGAGCAGTTCTTC
TRBV2,14,.,.,TRBJ2-5,CASTSWGQRETQYF,TGTGCCAGCACCTCCTGGGGCCAGAGGGAGACCCAGTACTTC
TRBV28,18,once,.,TRBJ2-7,CASTQNLRGSTAVGEQYF,TGTGCCAGCACCCAAAACCTCCGGGGCTCGACGGCTGTGGGGGAGCAGTACTTC
TRBV5-4,14,.,.,TRBJ1-4,CASSLTGYNEKLFF,TGTGCCAGCAGCTTGACAGGTTATAATGAAAAACTGTTTTTT
TRBV5-1,14,.,.,TRBJ2-3,CASSFTGRTDTQYF,TGCGCCAGCAGCTTCACGGGCCGCACAGATACGCAGTATTTT
TRBV19,15,.,TRBD2,TRBJ2-1,CASTRTSGRRNEQFF,TGTGCCAGTACTAGGACTAGCGGGAGACGGAATGAGCAGTTCTTC
TRBV28,14,.,.,TRBJ1-4,CASSLSQAREKLFF,TGTGCCAGCAGTTTATCGCAGGCAAGAGAAAAACTGTTTTTT
TRBV6-1,11,once,.,TRBJ1-1,CASRLNTEAFF,TGTGCCAGCAGGCTGAACACTGAAGCTTTCTTT
TRBV4-1,15,once,.,TRBJ2-7,CASSQDYGGVYEQYF,TGCGCCAGCAGCCAAGATTATGGTGGGGTCTACGAGCAGTACTTC
TRBV18,14,.,TRBD2,TRBJ2-1,CASSSGTSESEQFF,TGTGCCAGCTCGTCCGGGACTAGCGAAAGTGAGCAGTTCTTC
TRBV5-5,18,once,.,TRBJ2-7,CASMASSPILSNFGEQYF,TGTGCCAGCATGGCGTCTAGCCCCATACTTAGCAACTTTGGCGAGCAGTACTTC
TRBV7-8,18,.,.,TRBJ1-4,CASSNGYGAPVSNEKLFF,TGTGCCAGCAGCAATGGGTATGGGGCGCCAGTATCGAATGAAAAACTGTTTTTT
TRBV9,17,.,TRBD2,TRBJ2-3,CASSVVAASGGTDTQYF,TGTGCCAGCAGCGTAGTTGCGGCTAGCGGAGGCACAGATACGCAGTATTTT